The rows below give T cell receptor beta chains drawn from one sample of a study of blood T cell repertoires in COVID-19. The protocol was immunoSEQ multiplex PCR, while the TCRdb copy is restricted to in-frame clones and leaves out a portion. The repertoire has fewer than 120,000 clones, about four fifths of them found once; the top ten carry about 15%. The source material was peripheral blood. These receptors were collected from an older woman with acute or convalescent COVID-19. CDR3s include the opening cysteine and the closing phenylalanine or tryptophan. The order of the fields is V gene, J gene, CDR3 length, D gene, clone size, CDR3 protein, CDR3 DNA. A D gene is named only where the DNA matches it firmly. A clone size is listed for some rows: how often the clone was seen (once, few, many), or a class if it is expanded.

V gene: TRBV5-8
J gene: TRBJ1-2
CDR3 length: 14
D gene: -
clone size: -
CDR3 protein: CASSLEANFYGYTF
CDR3 DNA: TGTGCCAGCAGCTTGGAAGCAAATTTCTATGGCTACACCTTC

V gene: TRBV30
J gene: TRBJ2-7
CDR3 length: 14
D gene: -
clone size: -
CDR3 protein: CAWAVGGSSYEQYF
CDR3 DNA: TGTGCCTGGGCCGTTGGCGGCAGCAGCTACGAGCAGTACTTC

V gene: TRBV5-1
J gene: TRBJ2-3
CDR3 length: 24
D gene: TRBD1
clone size: -
CDR3 protein: CASSHSRGTGGSRGSPSSTDTQYF
CDR3 DNA: TGCGCCAGCAGCCACTCAAGAGGGACAGGGGGTTCCCGAGGTTCTCCCTCTAGCACAGATACGCAGTATTTT

V gene: TRBV11-2
J gene: TRBJ2-7
CDR3 length: 14
D gene: TRBD1
clone size: -
CDR3 protein: CASSPGQGPYEQYF
CDR3 DNA: TGTGCCAGCAGTCCGGGACAGGGGCCATACGAGCAGTACTTC

V gene: TRBV7-8
J gene: TRBJ1-5
CDR3 length: 14
D gene: TRBD1
clone size: -
CDR3 protein: CASSLQGAAQPQHF
CDR3 DNA: TGTGCCAGCAGCTTACAGGGGGCCGCTCAGCCCCAGCATTTT

V gene: TRBV9
J gene: TRBJ1-1
CDR3 length: 14
D gene: -
clone size: few
CDR3 protein: CASSVGQMNTEAFF
CDR3 DNA: TGTGCCAGCAGCGTAGGACAGATGAACACTGAAGCTTTCTTT

V gene: TRBV4-3
J gene: TRBJ1-2
CDR3 length: 15
D gene: -
clone size: -
CDR3 protein: CASSQVPQGMHGYTF
CDR3 DNA: TGCGCCAGCAGCCAAGTTCCCCAGGGTATGCATGGCTACACCTTC

V gene: TRBV28
J gene: TRBJ1-2
CDR3 length: 13
D gene: -
clone size: -
CDR3 protein: CATSRVNNYGYTF
CDR3 DNA: TGTGCCACCTCAAGAGTTAATAACTATGGCTACACCTTC

V gene: TRBV27
J gene: TRBJ1-1
CDR3 length: 15
D gene: TRBD1
clone size: -
CDR3 protein: CASSSRQGGSTEAFF
CDR3 DNA: TGTGCCAGCAGTTCTCGACAGGGGGGGAGCACTGAAGCTTTCTTT

V gene: TRBV9
J gene: TRBJ1-1
CDR3 length: 16
D gene: TRBD1
clone size: few
CDR3 protein: CASSVAPGQRAPEAFF
CDR3 DNA: TGTGCCAGCAGCGTAGCCCCGGGACAGCGGGCGCCTGAAGCTTTCTTT

V gene: TRBV30
J gene: TRBJ1-5
CDR3 length: 16
D gene: -
clone size: -
CDR3 protein: CAWSDKGGGLNQPQHF
CDR3 DNA: TGTGCCTGGAGCGACAAAGGGGGGGGATTGAATCAGCCCCAGCATTTT

V gene: TRBV12-3/TRBV12-4
J gene: TRBJ2-1
CDR3 length: 12
D gene: -
clone size: few
CDR3 protein: CASSRVYNEQFF
CDR3 DNA: TGTGCCAGCAGCCGCGTATACAATGAGCAGTTCTTC

V gene: TRBV9
J gene: TRBJ2-3
CDR3 length: 17
D gene: TRBD2
clone size: once
CDR3 protein: CASSASGTSPSTDTQYF
CDR3 DNA: TGTGCCAGCAGCGCCTCCGGGACTAGCCCTAGCACAGATACGCAGTATTTT

V gene: TRBV15
J gene: TRBJ1-5
CDR3 length: 16
D gene: TRBD1
clone size: -
CDR3 protein: CATRATGAYSNQPQHF
CDR3 DNA: TGTGCCACCAGAGCGACAGGGGCCTATAGCAATCAGCCCCAGCATTTT

V gene: TRBV7-3
J gene: TRBJ2-2
CDR3 length: 15
D gene: TRBD1
clone size: -
CDR3 protein: CASSRTGGGAGELFF
CDR3 DNA: TGTGCCAGCAGCCGGACAGGGGGTGGTGCCGGGGAGCTGTTTTTT

V gene: TRBV9
J gene: TRBJ2-2
CDR3 length: 15
D gene: -
clone size: -
CDR3 protein: CASSVEMGPTGELFF
CDR3 DNA: TGTGCCAGCAGCGTAGAGATGGGGCCCACCGGGGAGCTGTTTTTT

V gene: TRBV27
J gene: TRBJ2-7
CDR3 length: 13
D gene: TRBD1
clone size: -
CDR3 protein: CASRQTGTHEQYF
CDR3 DNA: TGTGCCAGCAGACAGACAGGGACGCACGAGCAGTACTTC

V gene: TRBV2
J gene: TRBJ1-2
CDR3 length: 11
D gene: -
clone size: -
CDR3 protein: CASLRHYGYTF
CDR3 DNA: TGTGCCAGCTTGAGGCACTATGGCTACACCTTC

V gene: TRBV15
J gene: TRBJ2-3
CDR3 length: 13
D gene: -
clone size: -
CDR3 protein: CATSRDVLDTQYF
CDR3 DNA: TGTGCCACCAGCAGAGACGTGTTGGATACGCAGTATTTT

V gene: TRBV18
J gene: TRBJ2-2
CDR3 length: 15
D gene: TRBD2
clone size: -
CDR3 protein: CASSPTGLRTGELFF
CDR3 DNA: TGTGCCAGCTCACCAACGGGACTACGCACCGGGGAGCTGTTTTTT

V gene: TRBV4-1
J gene: TRBJ1-3
CDR3 length: 16
D gene: -
clone size: -
CDR3 protein: CASSRIWGLSGNTIYF
CDR3 DNA: TGCGCCAGCAGCCGCATATGGGGCCTGTCTGGAAACACCATATATTTT

V gene: TRBV30
J gene: TRBJ1-2
CDR3 length: 15
D gene: -
clone size: many
CDR3 protein: CAWRSGRVRGYGYTF
CDR3 DNA: TGTGCCTGGAGATCAGGTCGGGTCCGGGGCTATGGCTACACCTTC

V gene: TRBV7-2
J gene: TRBJ2-7
CDR3 length: 16
D gene: TRBD2
clone size: -
CDR3 protein: CASSSGGARAAYEQYF
CDR3 DNA: TGTGCCAGCAGCTCCGGGGGGGCTAGGGCGGCCTACGAGCAGTACTTC

V gene: TRBV10-3
J gene: TRBJ2-7
CDR3 length: 14
D gene: -
clone size: once
CDR3 protein: CATLTGPFSYEQYF
CDR3 DNA: TGTGCCACCTTAACAGGGCCCTTCTCCTACGAGCAGTACTTC

V gene: TRBV5-1
J gene: TRBJ1-2
CDR3 length: 13
D gene: TRBD1
clone size: -
CDR3 protein: CASSRQGDYGYTF
CDR3 DNA: TGCGCCAGCAGCCGACAGGGAGATTATGGCTACACCTTC

V gene: TRBV2
J gene: TRBJ2-1
CDR3 length: 15
D gene: TRBD2
clone size: -
CDR3 protein: CASTGLAGMYNEQFF
CDR3 DNA: TGTGCCAGCACCGGACTAGCGGGGATGTACAATGAGCAGTTCTTC

V gene: TRBV11-2
J gene: TRBJ1-2
CDR3 length: 9
D gene: -
clone size: -
CDR3 protein: CASPYPESF
CDR3 DNA: TGTGCCAGCCCCTACCCCGAGAGCTTC

V gene: TRBV3-1/TRBV3-2
J gene: TRBJ1-1
CDR3 length: 13
D gene: -
clone size: -
CDR3 protein: CASSQARNTEAFF
CDR3 DNA: TGTGCCAGCAGCCAGGCTCGGAACACTGAAGCTTTCTTT

V gene: TRBV3-1/TRBV3-2
J gene: TRBJ2-7
CDR3 length: 14
D gene: -
clone size: -
CDR3 protein: CASSQPGGSYEQYF
CDR3 DNA: TGTGCCAGCAGCCAACCCGGCGGCTCCTACGAGCAGTACTTC

V gene: TRBV6-5
J gene: TRBJ1-2
CDR3 length: 14
D gene: TRBD1
clone size: -
CDR3 protein: CASSRPGQGYGYTF
CDR3 DNA: TGTGCCAGCAGTAGACCGGGACAGGGCTATGGCTACACCTTC

V gene: TRBV4-3
J gene: TRBJ2-1
CDR3 length: 13
D gene: -
clone size: -
CDR3 protein: CASSQAGDVEQFF
CDR3 DNA: TGCGCCAGCAGCCAAGCAGGGGACGTTGAGCAGTTCTTC

V gene: TRBV7-2
J gene: TRBJ1-1
CDR3 length: 12
D gene: TRBD1
clone size: -
CDR3 protein: CASSSQGGEAFF
CDR3 DNA: TGTGCCAGCAGCTCGCAGGGGGGTGAAGCTTTCTTT